Listed below are T cell receptor beta chains from one sample, sequenced in a study of blood T cell repertoires in COVID-19. Clones were read by immunoSEQ multiplex PCR, and TCRdb kept only the in-frame ones, dropping some. The sample shows approximately 270,000 clones, roughly 85% of them seen only once. Source material: PBMCs or T cells enriched from blood (not recorded which). All receptors derive from a woman aged 25-40 years who had recovered from COVID-19. CDR3s include the opening cysteine and the closing phenylalanine or tryptophan. The order of the fields is J gene, CDR3 length, clone size, V gene, CDR3 protein. Rows may omit the clone size; those that give it use once, few, many or a size class.

j_gene: TRBJ2-2
len: 14
abundance: .
v_gene: TRBV5-1
CDR3aa: CASSLGGRTGELFF

j_gene: TRBJ2-7
len: 16
abundance: .
v_gene: TRBV30
CDR3aa: CAWRKPGQGSFLEQYF

j_gene: TRBJ1-6
len: 15
abundance: .
v_gene: TRBV5-1
CDR3aa: CASSSGQGGDSPLHF

j_gene: TRBJ1-5
len: 15
abundance: .
v_gene: TRBV7-2
CDR3aa: CASSLEGYSNQPQHF

j_gene: TRBJ1-5
len: 14
abundance: once
v_gene: TRBV19
CDR3aa: CASKEAGTYQPQHF

j_gene: TRBJ2-7
len: 13
abundance: few
v_gene: TRBV29-1
CDR3aa: CSVVPQGDVEQYF

j_gene: TRBJ1-2
len: 16
abundance: once
v_gene: TRBV18
CDR3aa: CASSPGGQPTNYGYTF

j_gene: TRBJ1-2
len: 13
abundance: few
v_gene: TRBV7-8
CDR3aa: CASSRGQGWGYTF

j_gene: TRBJ1-4
len: 14
abundance: .
v_gene: TRBV19
CDR3aa: CASSTTRQGEKLFF

j_gene: TRBJ2-5
len: 20
abundance: .
v_gene: TRBV28
CDR3aa: CASSLGPRWREGGGQETQYF

j_gene: TRBJ1-2
len: 16
abundance: .
v_gene: TRBV27
CDR3aa: CASKTITGTGFGGYTF

j_gene: TRBJ2-1
len: 16
abundance: .
v_gene: TRBV5-1
CDR3aa: CASSLVAGGPSNEQFF

j_gene: TRBJ1-5
len: 14
abundance: .
v_gene: TRBV9
CDR3aa: CASSSRGYNQPQHF

j_gene: TRBJ2-7
len: 12
abundance: .
v_gene: TRBV28
CDR3aa: CASSANQYEQYF

j_gene: TRBJ1-2
len: 14
abundance: .
v_gene: TRBV28
CDR3aa: CASSHRGLNYGYTF

j_gene: TRBJ2-4
len: 15
abundance: .
v_gene: TRBV27
CDR3aa: CASSTTGGIKNIQYF

j_gene: TRBJ1-2
len: 14
abundance: .
v_gene: TRBV19
CDR3aa: CASNGRITNYGYTF

j_gene: TRBJ1-1
len: 15
abundance: few
v_gene: TRBV27
CDR3aa: CASSRSGQGNTEAFF

j_gene: TRBJ2-7
len: 15
abundance: .
v_gene: TRBV15
CDR3aa: CATSRGIHSSYEQYF

j_gene: TRBJ2-3
len: 14
abundance: .
v_gene: TRBV11-2
CDR3aa: CASSLDLSTDTQYF

j_gene: TRBJ1-3
len: 13
abundance: .
v_gene: TRBV12-3/TRBV12-4
CDR3aa: CASSFRAGNTIYF

j_gene: TRBJ2-4
len: 13
abundance: .
v_gene: TRBV6-1
CDR3aa: CASSEGLDFIQYF

j_gene: TRBJ1-2
len: 13
abundance: .
v_gene: TRBV6-5
CDR3aa: CASSYDVEESYTF

j_gene: TRBJ2-1
len: 15
abundance: .
v_gene: TRBV5-1
CDR3aa: CASSLAGSSYNEQFF

j_gene: TRBJ1-1
len: 11
abundance: .
v_gene: TRBV6-5
CDR3aa: CASSTEFEAFF

j_gene: TRBJ1-5
len: 13
abundance: .
v_gene: TRBV30
CDR3aa: CAWSKQGYQPQHF

j_gene: TRBJ1-5
len: 16
abundance: .
v_gene: TRBV6-1
CDR3aa: CASSEKTGGGNQPQHF

j_gene: TRBJ2-3
len: 21
abundance: few
v_gene: TRBV7-6
CDR3aa: CASSLYSLAGGFSLFTDTQYF

j_gene: TRBJ2-7
len: 16
abundance: .
v_gene: TRBV9
CDR3aa: CASSVTSGASSYEQYF

j_gene: TRBJ2-7
len: 15
abundance: .
v_gene: TRBV6-5
CDR3aa: CASRNKRESPYEQYF

j_gene: TRBJ1-1
len: 12
abundance: .
v_gene: TRBV18
CDR3aa: CASSPRLGEAFF

j_gene: TRBJ1-4
len: 15
abundance: .
v_gene: TRBV11-2
CDR3aa: CASSFTGDRSEKLFF

j_gene: TRBJ1-5
len: 14
abundance: .
v_gene: TRBV19
CDR3aa: CASSIGQINQPQHF

j_gene: TRBJ2-7
len: 14
abundance: .
v_gene: TRBV28
CDR3aa: CASSVDRDGYEQYF

j_gene: TRBJ2-7
len: 13
abundance: .
v_gene: TRBV6-5
CDR3aa: CASTETVTYEQYF

j_gene: TRBJ2-7
len: 13
abundance: .
v_gene: TRBV3-1/TRBV3-2
CDR3aa: CASSPDRGYEQYF

j_gene: TRBJ2-3
len: 16
abundance: .
v_gene: TRBV19
CDR3aa: CASSIDWWTGTDTQYF

j_gene: TRBJ2-1
len: 18
abundance: .
v_gene: TRBV11-3
CDR3aa: CALPPLTSGISSYNEQFF

j_gene: TRBJ1-6
len: 16
abundance: .
v_gene: TRBV5-5
CDR3aa: CASSQIDRVGNSPLHF

j_gene: TRBJ2-5
len: 13
abundance: once
v_gene: TRBV11-2
CDR3aa: CASSLGQQETQYF

j_gene: TRBJ1-1
len: 18
abundance: .
v_gene: TRBV7-9
CDR3aa: CASSSLLGRGQGDTEAFF

j_gene: TRBJ1-1
len: 13
abundance: .
v_gene: TRBV30
CDR3aa: CASSTGGNTEAFF

j_gene: TRBJ2-7
len: 12
abundance: .
v_gene: TRBV6-5
CDR3aa: CAIRDFSYEQYF

j_gene: TRBJ2-2
len: 16
abundance: .
v_gene: TRBV6-1
CDR3aa: CASSAGTGLFTGELFF

j_gene: TRBJ2-7
len: 14
abundance: few
v_gene: TRBV10-1
CDR3aa: CASSESRTGGWQYF

j_gene: TRBJ1-5
len: 16
abundance: .
v_gene: TRBV10-2
CDR3aa: CASSESKGVLSQPQHF

j_gene: TRBJ1-5
len: 16
abundance: .
v_gene: TRBV28
CDR3aa: CASSLHPGKSNQPQHF

j_gene: TRBJ2-5
len: 17
abundance: .
v_gene: TRBV27
CDR3aa: CASSEAERLLVQETQYF

j_gene: TRBJ2-3
len: 12
abundance: .
v_gene: TRBV29-1
CDR3aa: CSLGGGTDTQYF

j_gene: TRBJ2-1
len: 15
abundance: few
v_gene: TRBV10-3
CDR3aa: CAISESTTKYNEQFF

j_gene: TRBJ2-7
len: 13
abundance: .
v_gene: TRBV5-6
CDR3aa: CASSLTGGAEQYF

j_gene: TRBJ2-7
len: 15
abundance: few
v_gene: TRBV4-1
CDR3aa: CASSQEHRELIEQYF

j_gene: TRBJ2-3
len: 15
abundance: .
v_gene: TRBV6-2/TRBV6-3
CDR3aa: CASSKPSGGVDTQYF